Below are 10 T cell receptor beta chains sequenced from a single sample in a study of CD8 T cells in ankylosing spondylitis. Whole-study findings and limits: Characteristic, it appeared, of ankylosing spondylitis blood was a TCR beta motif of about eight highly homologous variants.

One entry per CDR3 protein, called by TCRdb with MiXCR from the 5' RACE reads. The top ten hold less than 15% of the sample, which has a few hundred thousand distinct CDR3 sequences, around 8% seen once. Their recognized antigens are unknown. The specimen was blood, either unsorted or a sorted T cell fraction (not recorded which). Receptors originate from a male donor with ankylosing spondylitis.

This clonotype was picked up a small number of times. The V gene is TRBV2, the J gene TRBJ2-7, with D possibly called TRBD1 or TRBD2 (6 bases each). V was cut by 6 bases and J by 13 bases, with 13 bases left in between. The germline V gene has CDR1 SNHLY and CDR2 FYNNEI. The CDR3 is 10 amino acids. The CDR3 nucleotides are TGTGCCAGCAGGGGGGGACATCTCTACTTC. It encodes CASRGGHLYF.

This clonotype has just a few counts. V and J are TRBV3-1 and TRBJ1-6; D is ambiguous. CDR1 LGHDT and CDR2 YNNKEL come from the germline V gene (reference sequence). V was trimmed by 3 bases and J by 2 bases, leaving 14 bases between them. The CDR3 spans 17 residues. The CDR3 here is CASSQTRKGPYNSPLHF. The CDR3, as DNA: TGTGCCAGCAGCCAGACAAGAAAAGGCCCCTATAATTCACCCCTCCACTTT.

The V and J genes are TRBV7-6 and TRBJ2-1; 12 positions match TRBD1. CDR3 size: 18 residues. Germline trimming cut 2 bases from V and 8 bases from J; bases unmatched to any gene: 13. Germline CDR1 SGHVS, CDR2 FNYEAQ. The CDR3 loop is CASSLRGQGAQAFDEQFF. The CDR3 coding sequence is TGTGCCAGCAGCTTAAGGGGACAGGGGGCGCAGGCTTTCGATGAGCAGTTCTTC. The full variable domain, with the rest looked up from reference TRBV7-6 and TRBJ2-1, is GAGVSQSPRYKVTKRGQDVALRCDPISGHVSLYWYRQALGQGPEFLTYFNYEAQQDKSGLPNDRFSAERPEGSISTLTIQRTEQRDSAMYRCASSLRGQGAQAFDEQFFGPGTRLTVL.

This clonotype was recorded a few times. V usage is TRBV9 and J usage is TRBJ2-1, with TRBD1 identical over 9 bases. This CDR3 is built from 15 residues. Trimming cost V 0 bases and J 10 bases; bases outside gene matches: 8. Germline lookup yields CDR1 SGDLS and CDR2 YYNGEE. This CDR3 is CASSVGGQGLREQFF. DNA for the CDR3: TGTGCCAGCAGCGTAGGTGGACAGGGGCTTCGAGAGCAGTTCTTC.

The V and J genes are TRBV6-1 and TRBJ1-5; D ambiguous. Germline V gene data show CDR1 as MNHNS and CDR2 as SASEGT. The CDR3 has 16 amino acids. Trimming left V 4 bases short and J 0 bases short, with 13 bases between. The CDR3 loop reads CASSGWQIYSNQPQHF. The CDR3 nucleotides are TGTGCCAGCAGTGGTTGGCAGATCTATAGCAATCAGCCCCAGCATTTT.

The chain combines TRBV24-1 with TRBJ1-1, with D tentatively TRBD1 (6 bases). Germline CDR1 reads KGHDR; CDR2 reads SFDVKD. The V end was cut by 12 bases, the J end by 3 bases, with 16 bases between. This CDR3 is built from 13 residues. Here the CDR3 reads CAPGQGIYTEAFF. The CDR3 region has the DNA TGTGCCCCCGGGCAGGGGATATACACTGAAGCTTTCTTT.

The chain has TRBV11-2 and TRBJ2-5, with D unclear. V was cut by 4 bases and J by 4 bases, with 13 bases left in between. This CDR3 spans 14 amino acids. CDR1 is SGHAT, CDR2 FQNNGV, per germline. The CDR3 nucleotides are TGTGCCAGCAGCTACGGGTGGCGTACAGAGACCCAGTACTTC. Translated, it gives CASSYGWRTETQYF.

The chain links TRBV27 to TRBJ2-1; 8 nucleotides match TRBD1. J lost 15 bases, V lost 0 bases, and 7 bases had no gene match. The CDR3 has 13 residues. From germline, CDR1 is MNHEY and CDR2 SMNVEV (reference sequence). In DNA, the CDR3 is TGTGCCAGCAGTTTATCTAGGGACAGGAATTCGTTCTTC. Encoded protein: CASSLSRDRNSFF.

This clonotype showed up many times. As DNA, the CDR3 is TGTGCCAGCAGTGAAGGGTTTAGGGGGCCCCAGCATTTT. This codes for CASSEGFRGPQHF. The genes are TRBV6-1 and TRBJ1-5; a possible D gene is TRBD1 (5 bases). The CDR3 length is 13 residues. Germline lookup yields CDR1 MNHNS and CDR2 SASEGT. Trimming took 1 base from V and 9 from J, leaving 10 bases between them.

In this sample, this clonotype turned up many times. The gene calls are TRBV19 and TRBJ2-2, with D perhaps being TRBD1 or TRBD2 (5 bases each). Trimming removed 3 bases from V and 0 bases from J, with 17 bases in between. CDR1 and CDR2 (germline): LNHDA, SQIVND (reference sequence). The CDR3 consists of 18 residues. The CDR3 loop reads CASSMGGGWFANTGELFF. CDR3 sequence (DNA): TGTGCCAGTAGTATGGGTGGGGGATGGTTCGCGAACACCGGGGAGCTGTTTTTT. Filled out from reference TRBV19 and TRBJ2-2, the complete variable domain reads DGGITQSPKYLFRKEGQNVTLSCEQNLNHDAMYWYRQDPGQGLRLIYYSQIVNDFQKGDIAEGYSVSREKKESFPLTVTSAQKNPTAFYLCASSMGGGWFANTGELFFGEGSRLTVL.